The sample holds one count of the clone carrying this TCR beta chain. This record belongs to a study of blood T cell repertoires in COVID-19. Germline CDR1 MDHEN, CDR2 SYDVKM. The CDR3 covers 15 residues. Trimming cost V 7 bases and J 2 bases; bases outside gene matches: 8. Repertoires were generated with immunoSEQ multiplex PCR, while TCRdb's copy carries only in-frame clones and drops some. Counted here are about 150,000 clones, 80% to 90% occurring once; the ten biggest clones make up 2.4%. The J gene is TRBJ2-3, the V gene TRBV28; 8 bases map to TRBD1. The receptor comes from a woman in her 70s with acute or convalescent COVID-19. The sequencing input was peripheral blood. The chain's CDR3 is CASTPPDRVTDTQYF. The CDR3 DNA sequence: TGTGCCAGCACCCCCCCGGACAGGGTCACAGATACGCAGTATTTT. Looking up the rest from reference TRBV28 and TRBJ2-3 gives the full variable domain: DVKVTQSSRYLVKRTGEKVFLECVQDMDHENMFWYRQDPGLGLRLIYFSYDVKMKEKGDIPEGYSVSREKKERFSLILESASTNQTSMYLCASTPPDRVTDTQYFGPGTRLTVL.